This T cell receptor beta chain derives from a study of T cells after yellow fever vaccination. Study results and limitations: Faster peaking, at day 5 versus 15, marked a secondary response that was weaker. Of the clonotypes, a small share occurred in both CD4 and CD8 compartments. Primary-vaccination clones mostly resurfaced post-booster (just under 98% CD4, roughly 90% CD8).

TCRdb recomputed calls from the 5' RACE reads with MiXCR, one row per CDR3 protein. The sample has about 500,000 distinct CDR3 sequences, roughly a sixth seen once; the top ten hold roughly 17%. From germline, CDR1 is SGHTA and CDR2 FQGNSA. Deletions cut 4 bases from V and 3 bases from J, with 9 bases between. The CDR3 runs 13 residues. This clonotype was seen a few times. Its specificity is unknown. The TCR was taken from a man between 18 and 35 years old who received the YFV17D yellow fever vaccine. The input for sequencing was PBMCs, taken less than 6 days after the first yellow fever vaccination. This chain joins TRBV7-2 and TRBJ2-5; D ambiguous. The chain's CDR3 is CASSSAHKETQYF. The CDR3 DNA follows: TGTGCCAGCAGCTCCGCACATAAAGAGACCCAGTACTTC.